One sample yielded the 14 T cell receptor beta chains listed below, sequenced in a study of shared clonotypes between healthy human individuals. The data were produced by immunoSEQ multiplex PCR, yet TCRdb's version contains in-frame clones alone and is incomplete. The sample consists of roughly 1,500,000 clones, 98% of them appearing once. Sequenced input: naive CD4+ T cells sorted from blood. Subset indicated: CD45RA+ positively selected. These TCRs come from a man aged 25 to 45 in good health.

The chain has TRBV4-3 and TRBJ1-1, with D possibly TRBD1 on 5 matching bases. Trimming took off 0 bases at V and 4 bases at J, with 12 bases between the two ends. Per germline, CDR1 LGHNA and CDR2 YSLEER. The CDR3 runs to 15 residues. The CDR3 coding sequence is TGCGCCAGCAGCCAAGAAGGGACCCTGGGCACTGAAGCTTTCTTT. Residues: CASSQEGTLGTEAFF.

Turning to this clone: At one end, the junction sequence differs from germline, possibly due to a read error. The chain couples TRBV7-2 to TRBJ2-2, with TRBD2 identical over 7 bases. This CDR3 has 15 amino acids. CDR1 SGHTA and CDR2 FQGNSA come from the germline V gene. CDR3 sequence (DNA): TGTGCCAGCAGCCTAGCGGCGCAGGCCACCGGGGAGCTGTTTTTT. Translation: CASSLAAQATGELFF.

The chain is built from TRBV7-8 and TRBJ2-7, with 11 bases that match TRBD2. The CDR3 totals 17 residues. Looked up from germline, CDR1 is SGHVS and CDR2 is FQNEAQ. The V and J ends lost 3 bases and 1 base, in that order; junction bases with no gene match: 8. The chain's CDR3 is CASSLGVAGGPSYEQYF. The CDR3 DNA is TGTGCCAGCAGCTTGGGGGTAGCGGGAGGGCCATCCTACGAGCAGTACTTC.

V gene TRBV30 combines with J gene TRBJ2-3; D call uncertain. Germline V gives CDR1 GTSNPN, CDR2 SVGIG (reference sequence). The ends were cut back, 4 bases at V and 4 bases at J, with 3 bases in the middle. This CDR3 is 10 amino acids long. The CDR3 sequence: CAWKADTQYF. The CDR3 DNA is TGTGCCTGGAAAGCAGATACGCAGTATTTT.

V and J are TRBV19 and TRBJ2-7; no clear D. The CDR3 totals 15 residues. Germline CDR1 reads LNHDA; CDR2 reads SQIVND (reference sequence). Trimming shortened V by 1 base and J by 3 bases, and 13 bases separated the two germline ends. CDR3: CASSIGGKLGYEQYF. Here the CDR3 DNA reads TGTGCCAGTAGTATAGGAGGTAAATTGGGCTACGAGCAGTACTTC.

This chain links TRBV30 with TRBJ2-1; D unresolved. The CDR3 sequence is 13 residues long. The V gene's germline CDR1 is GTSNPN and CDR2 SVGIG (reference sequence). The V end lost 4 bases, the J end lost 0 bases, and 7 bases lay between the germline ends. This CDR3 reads CAWKWGSYNEQFF. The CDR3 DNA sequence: TGTGCCTGGAAGTGGGGCTCCTACAATGAGCAGTTCTTC.

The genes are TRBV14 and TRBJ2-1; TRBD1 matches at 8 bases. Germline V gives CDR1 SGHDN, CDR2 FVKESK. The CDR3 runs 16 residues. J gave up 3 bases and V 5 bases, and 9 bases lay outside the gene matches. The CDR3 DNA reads TGTGCCAGCAGCGAACGGACGGGACAGGTCTACAATGAGCAGTTCTTC. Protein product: CASSERTGQVYNEQFF.

CDR3 loop: CASSTGLAGTSTDTQYF. The CDR3 bases are TGCGCCAGCAGCACGGGACTAGCGGGAACTAGCACAGATACGCAGTATTTT. This sequence joins TRBV5-1 and TRBJ2-3; TRBD2 matches at 13 bases. Unmatched junction bases numbered 5, after V lost 4 bases and J lost 0 bases. In germline, CDR1 is SGHRS, CDR2 YFSETQ. CDR3 size: 17 residues.

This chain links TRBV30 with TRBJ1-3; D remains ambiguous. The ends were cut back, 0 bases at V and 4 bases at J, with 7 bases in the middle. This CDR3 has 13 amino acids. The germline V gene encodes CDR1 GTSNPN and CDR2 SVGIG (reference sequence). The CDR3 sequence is CAWSVKGGNTIYF. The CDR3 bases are TGTGCCTGGAGTGTAAAGGGCGGAAACACCATATATTTT.

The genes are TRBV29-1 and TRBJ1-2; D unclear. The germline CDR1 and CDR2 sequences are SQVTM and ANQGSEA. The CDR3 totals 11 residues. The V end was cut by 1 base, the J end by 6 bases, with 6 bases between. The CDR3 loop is CSVEGWDGYTF. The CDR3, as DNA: TGCAGCGTTGAAGGGTGGGATGGCTACACCTTC.

The CDR3 loop is CASSVGANEKLFF. The CDR3 DNA sequence: TGTGCCAGCTCTGTAGGGGCTAATGAAAAACTGTTTTTT. J is TRBJ1-4 and V is TRBV7-2, with D tentatively TRBD1 (5 bases). This CDR3 has 13 amino acids. From germline, CDR1 is SGHTA and CDR2 FQGNSA. V lost 8 bases and J lost 3, with 10 bases in between.

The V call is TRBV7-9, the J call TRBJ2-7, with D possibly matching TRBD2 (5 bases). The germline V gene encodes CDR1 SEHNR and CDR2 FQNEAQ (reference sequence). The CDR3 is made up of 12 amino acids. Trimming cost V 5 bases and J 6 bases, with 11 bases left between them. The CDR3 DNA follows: TGTGCCAGCAGCCAGGACCGGGGCGAGCAGTACTTC. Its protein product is CASSQDRGEQYF. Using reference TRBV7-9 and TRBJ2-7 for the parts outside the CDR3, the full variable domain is DTGVSQNPRHKITKRGQNVTFRCDPISEHNRLYWYRQTLGQGPEFLTYFQNEAQLEKSRLLSDRFSAERPKGSFSTLEIQRTEQGDSAMYLCASSQDRGEQYFGPGTRLTVT.

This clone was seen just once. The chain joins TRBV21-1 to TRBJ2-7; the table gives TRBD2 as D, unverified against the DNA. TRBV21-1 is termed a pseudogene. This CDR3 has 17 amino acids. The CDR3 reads CASSKSPLVVVPYEQYF. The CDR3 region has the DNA TGTGCCAGCAGCAAAAGCCCCTTAGTAGTCGTGCCGTACGAGCAGTACTTC.

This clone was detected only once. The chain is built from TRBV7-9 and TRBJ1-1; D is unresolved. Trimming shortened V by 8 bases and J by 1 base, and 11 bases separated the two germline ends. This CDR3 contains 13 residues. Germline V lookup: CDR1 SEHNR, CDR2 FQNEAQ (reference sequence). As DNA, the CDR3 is TGTGCCAGCTCGGGAGGAAGGAACACTGAAGCTTTCTTT. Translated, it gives CASSGGRNTEAFF. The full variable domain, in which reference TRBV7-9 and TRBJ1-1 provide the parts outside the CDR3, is DTGVSQNPRHKITKRGQNVTFRCDPISEHNRLYWYRQTLGQGPEFLTYFQNEAQLEKSRLLSDRFSAERPKGSFSTLEIQRTEQGDSAMYLCASSGGRNTEAFFGQGTRLTVV.